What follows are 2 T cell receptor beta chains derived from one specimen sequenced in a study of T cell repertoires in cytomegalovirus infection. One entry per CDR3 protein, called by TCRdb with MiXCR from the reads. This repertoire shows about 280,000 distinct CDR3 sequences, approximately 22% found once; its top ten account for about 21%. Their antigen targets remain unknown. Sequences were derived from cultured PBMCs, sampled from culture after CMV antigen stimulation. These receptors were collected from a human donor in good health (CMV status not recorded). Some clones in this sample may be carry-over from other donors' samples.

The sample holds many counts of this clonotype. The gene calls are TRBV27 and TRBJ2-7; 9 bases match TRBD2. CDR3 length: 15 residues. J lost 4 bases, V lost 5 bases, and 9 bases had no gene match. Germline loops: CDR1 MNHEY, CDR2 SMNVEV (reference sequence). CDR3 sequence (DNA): TGTGCCAGCAGTCCGCGGGGGGGGGCCGGATACGAGCAGTACTTC. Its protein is CASSPRGGAGYEQYF.

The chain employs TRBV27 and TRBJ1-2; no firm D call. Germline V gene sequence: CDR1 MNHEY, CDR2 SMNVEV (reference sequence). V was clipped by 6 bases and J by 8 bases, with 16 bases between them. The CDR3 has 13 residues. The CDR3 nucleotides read TGTGCCAGCAGCCAATTCCGAAGAAGGGGCTACACCTTC. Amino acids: CASSQFRRRGYTF.